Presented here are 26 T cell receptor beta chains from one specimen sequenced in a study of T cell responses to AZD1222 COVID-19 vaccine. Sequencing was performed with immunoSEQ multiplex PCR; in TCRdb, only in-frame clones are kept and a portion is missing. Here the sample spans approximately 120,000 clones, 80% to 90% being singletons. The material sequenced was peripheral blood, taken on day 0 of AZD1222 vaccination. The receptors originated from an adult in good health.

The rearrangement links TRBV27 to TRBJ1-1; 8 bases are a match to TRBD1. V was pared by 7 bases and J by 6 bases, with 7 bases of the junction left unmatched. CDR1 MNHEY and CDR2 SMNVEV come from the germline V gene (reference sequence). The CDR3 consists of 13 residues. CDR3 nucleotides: TGTGCCAGCACCCCAGGGGGCATCGCTGAAGCTTTCTTT. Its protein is CASTPGGIAEAFF.

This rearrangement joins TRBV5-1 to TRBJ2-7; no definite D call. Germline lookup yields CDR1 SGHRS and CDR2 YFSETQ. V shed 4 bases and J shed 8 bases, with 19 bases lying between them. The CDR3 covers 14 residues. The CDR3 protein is CASSAGDPQSQQYF. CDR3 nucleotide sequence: TGCGCCAGCAGCGCCGGTGACCCCCAAAGCCAGCAGTACTTC.

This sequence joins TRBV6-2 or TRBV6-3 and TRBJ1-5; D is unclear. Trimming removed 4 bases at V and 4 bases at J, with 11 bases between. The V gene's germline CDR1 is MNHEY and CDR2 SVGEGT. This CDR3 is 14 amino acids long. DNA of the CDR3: TGTGCCAGCAGTTCCTCCTCTCTGAATCAGCCCCAGCATTTT. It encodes CASSSSSLNQPQHF.

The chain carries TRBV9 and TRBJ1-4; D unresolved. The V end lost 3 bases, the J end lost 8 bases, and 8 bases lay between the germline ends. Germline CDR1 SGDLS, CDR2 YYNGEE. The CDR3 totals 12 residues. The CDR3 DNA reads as TGTGCCAGCAGCGCCAAGGGAGAAAAACTGTTTTTT. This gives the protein CASSAKGEKLFF.

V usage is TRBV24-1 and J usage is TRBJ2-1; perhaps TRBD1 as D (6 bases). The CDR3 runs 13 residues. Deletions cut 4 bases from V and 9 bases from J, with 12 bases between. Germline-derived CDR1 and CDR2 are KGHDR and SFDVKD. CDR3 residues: CATSDPTGSEQFF. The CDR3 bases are TGTGCCACCAGTGACCCTACAGGGAGTGAGCAGTTCTTC.

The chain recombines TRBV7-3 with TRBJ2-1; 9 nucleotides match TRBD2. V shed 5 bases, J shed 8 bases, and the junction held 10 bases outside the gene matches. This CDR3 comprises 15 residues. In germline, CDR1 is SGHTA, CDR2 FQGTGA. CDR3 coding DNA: TGTGCCAGCAGCCGTAGCGGGGGAGCTTTTTATGAGCAGTTCTTC. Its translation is CASSRSGGAFYEQFF.

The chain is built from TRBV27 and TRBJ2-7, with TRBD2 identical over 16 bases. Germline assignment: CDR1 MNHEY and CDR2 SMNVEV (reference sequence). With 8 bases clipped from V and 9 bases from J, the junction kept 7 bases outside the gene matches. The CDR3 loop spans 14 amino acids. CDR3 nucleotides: TGTGCCAGCCGAAGGGGACTAGCGGGGGGGAGGCAGTACTTC. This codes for CASRRGLAGGRQYF.

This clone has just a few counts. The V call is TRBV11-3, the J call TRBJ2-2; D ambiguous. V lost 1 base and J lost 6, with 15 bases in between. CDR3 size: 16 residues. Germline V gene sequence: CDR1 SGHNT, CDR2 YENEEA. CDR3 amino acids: CASSLGRRTFAGELFF. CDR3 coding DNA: TGTGCCAGCAGCTTAGGCCGGAGAACGTTTGCCGGGGAGCTGTTTTTT.

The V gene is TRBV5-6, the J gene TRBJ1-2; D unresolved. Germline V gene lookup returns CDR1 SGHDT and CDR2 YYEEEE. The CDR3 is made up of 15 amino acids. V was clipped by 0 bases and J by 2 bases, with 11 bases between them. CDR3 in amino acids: CASSLVVGGNYGYTF. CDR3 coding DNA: TGTGCCAGCAGCTTGGTGGTGGGTGGGAACTATGGCTACACCTTC.

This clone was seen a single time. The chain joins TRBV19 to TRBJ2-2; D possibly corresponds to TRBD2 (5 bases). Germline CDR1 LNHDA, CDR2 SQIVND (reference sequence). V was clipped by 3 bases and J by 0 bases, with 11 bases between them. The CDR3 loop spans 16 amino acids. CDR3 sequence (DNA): TGTGCCAGTAGTATCTCGGGAAAGGCGAACACCGGGGAGCTGTTTTTT. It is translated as CASSISGKANTGELFF.

CDR3: CASSLGTGRNNEQFF. CDR3 sequence (DNA): TGTGCCAGCAGCTTAGGGACAGGGCGCAACAATGAGCAGTTCTTC. V is TRBV11-3 and J is TRBJ2-1, with 8 bases that match TRBD1. V lost 1 base, J lost 5 bases, and 4 bases stayed unmatched. This CDR3 is 15 amino acids long. Per germline, CDR1 SGHNT and CDR2 YENEEA.

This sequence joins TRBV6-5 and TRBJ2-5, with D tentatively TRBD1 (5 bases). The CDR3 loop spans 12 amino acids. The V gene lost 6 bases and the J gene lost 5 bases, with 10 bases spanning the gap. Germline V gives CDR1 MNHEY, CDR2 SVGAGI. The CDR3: CASSLSGETQYF. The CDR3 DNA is TGTGCCAGCAGCCTATCAGGGGAGACCCAGTACTTC.

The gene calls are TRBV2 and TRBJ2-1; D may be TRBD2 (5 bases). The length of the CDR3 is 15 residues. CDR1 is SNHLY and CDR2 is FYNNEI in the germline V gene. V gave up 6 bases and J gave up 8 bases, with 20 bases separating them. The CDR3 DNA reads TGTGCCAGCAGCTCCGCCTCTACTAGTAGCGATGAGCAGTTCTTC. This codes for CASSSASTSSDEQFF.

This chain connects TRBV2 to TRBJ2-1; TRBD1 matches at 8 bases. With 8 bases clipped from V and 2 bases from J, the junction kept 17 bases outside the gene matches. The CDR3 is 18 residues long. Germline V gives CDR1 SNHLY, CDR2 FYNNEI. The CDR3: CASPARTGSGGTYNEQFF. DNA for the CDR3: TGTGCCAGCCCTGCCCGGACAGGGTCGGGCGGGACCTACAATGAGCAGTTCTTC.

CDR3 nucleotides: TGTGCCAGCAGCTTGGTAATAGAGGGTTTAAACACCGGGGAGCTGTTTTTT. Translated: CASSLVIEGLNTGELFF. J is TRBJ2-2 and V is TRBV5-6; weak D call: TRBD2 (5 bases). Germline CDR1 reads SGHDT; CDR2 reads YYEEEE. The CDR3 covers 17 residues. Trimming took off 0 bases at V and 2 bases at J, with 14 bases between the two ends.

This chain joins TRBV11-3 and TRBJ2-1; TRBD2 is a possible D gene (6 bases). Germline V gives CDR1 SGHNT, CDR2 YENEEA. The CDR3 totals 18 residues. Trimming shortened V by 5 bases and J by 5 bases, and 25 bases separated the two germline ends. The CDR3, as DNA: TGTGCCAGCAGCCCTTGGAGGGACGGGAAACCCCGGGACAATGAGCAGTTCTTC. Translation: CASSPWRDGKPRDNEQFF.

CDR3 region: CARSSGGVTGELFF. The CDR3 coding sequence is TGTGCCAGAAGCAGCGGAGGGGTCACCGGGGAGCTGTTTTTT. The chain has TRBV5-3 and TRBJ2-2; possibly TRBD2 for D (6 bases). TRBV5-3 is noted as an ORF with a role that remains uncertain. V lost 4 bases and J lost 4, with 11 bases in between. The CDR3 totals 14 residues.

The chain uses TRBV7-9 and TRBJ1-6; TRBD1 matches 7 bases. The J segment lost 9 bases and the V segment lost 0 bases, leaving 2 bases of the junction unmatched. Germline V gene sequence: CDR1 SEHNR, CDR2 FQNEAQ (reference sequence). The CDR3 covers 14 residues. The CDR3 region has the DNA TGTGCCAGCAGCTTAGCGGGACAGCCTTCACCCCTCCACTTT. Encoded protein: CASSLAGQPSPLHF.

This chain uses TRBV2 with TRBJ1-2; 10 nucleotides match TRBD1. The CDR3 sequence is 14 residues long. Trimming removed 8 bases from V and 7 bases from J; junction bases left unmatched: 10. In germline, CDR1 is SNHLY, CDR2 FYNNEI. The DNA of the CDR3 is TGTGCCAGCTCCGGGGACAGGGGAAGGCGTGGCTACACCTTC. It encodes CASSGDRGRRGYTF.

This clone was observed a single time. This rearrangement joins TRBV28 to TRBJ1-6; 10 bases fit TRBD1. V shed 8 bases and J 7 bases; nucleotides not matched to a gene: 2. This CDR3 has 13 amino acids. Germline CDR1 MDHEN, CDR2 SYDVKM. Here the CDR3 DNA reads TGTGCCAGCTGGGACAGGGGAAATTCACCCCTCCACTTT. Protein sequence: CASWDRGNSPLHF.

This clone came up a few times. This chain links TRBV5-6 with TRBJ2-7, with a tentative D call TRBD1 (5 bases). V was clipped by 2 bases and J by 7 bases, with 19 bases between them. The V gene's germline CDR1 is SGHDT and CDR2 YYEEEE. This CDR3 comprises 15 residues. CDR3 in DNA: TGTGCCAGCAGCTTTGCGAGGAGTCGGCCAGGGGAGCAGTACTTC. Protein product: CASSFARSRPGEQYF.

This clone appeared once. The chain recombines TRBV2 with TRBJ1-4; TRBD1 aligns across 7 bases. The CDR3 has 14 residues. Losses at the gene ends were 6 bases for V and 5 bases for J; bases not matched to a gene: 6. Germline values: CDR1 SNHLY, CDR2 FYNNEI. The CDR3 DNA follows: TGTGCCAGCAGATTACAGGGGCCCAATGAAAAACTGTTTTTT. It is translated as CASRLQGPNEKLFF. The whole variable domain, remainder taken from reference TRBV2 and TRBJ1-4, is EPEVTQTPSHQVTQMGQEVILRCVPISNHLYFYWYRQILGQKVEFLVSFYNNEISEKSEIFDDQFSVERPDGSNFTLKIRSTKLEDSAMYFCASRLQGPNEKLFFGSGTQLSVL.

CDR3 in amino acids: CASSFNRATEAFF. The DNA for the CDR3 is TGTGCCAGCAGCTTTAATCGCGCTACTGAAGCTTTCTTT. This chain joins TRBV11-2 and TRBJ1-1; D is undetermined. This CDR3 is 13 amino acids long. Germline V gene data show CDR1 as SGHAT and CDR2 as FQNNGV. The V end lost 3 bases, the J end lost 5 bases, and 10 bases lay between the germline ends.

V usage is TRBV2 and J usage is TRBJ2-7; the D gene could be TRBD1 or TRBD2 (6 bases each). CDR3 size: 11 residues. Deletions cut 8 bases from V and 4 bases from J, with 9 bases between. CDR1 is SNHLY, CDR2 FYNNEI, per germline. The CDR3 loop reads CASGGGYEQYF. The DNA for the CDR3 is TGTGCCAGCGGAGGGGGATACGAGCAGTACTTC.

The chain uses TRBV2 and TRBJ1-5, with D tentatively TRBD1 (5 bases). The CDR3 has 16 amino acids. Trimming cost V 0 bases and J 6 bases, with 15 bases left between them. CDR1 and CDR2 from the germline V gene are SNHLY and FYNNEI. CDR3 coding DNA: TGTGCCAGCAGTGAAGCGCAGGGAGGGATAGGTCAGCCCCAGCATTTT. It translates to CASSEAQGGIGQPQHF.

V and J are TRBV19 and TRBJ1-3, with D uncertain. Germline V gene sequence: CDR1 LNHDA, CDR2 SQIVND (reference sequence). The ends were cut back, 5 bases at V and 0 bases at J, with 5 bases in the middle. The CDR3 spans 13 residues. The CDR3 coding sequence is TGTGCCAGTAGTGACAACTCTGGAAACACCATATATTTT. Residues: CASSDNSGNTIYF. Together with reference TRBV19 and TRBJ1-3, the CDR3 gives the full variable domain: DGGITQSPKYLFRKEGQNVTLSCEQNLNHDAMYWYRQDPGQGLRLIYYSQIVNDFQKGDIAEGYSVSREKKESFPLTVTSAQKNPTAFYLCASSDNSGNTIYFGEGSWLTVV.